The 25 T cell receptor beta chains in this list originate from one sample, sequenced in a study of T cells in Graves' hyperthyroidism and ophthalmopathy. TCR beta CDR3 regions were amplified from RNA transcripts. The HTBI primer set served for first-round RT-PCR of the TCR CDR3. TCRdb itself ran the multiplex PCR reads through MiXCR, one entry per CDR3 protein. The sample includes around 300,000 distinct CDR3 sequences, roughly an eighth of them seen just once. Source material: blood. The origin of the receptors is a middle-aged woman with Graves' hyperthyroidism.

The table lists this clonotype with many counts. The V call is TRBV27, the J call TRBJ1-2, with 10 bases lining up with TRBD1. V gave up 5 bases and J gave up 6 bases; unmatched junction bases: 12. Germline CDR1 reads MNHEY; CDR2 reads SMNVEV (reference sequence). The CDR3 is 16 amino acids. CDR3 coding DNA: TGTGCCAGCAGTCCCTACCCCGGGACAGGGGAGAATGGCTACACCTTC. Its translation: CASSPYPGTGENGYTF.

This clonotype was recorded many times. The chain carries TRBV19 and TRBJ1-4, with D perhaps TRBD1 (5 bases). Per the germline V gene, CDR1 is LNHDA and CDR2 is SQIVND (reference sequence). The CDR3 runs to 14 residues. Trimming cost V 9 bases and J 3 bases, with 14 bases left between them. Here the CDR3 reads CASGWGLPNEKLFF. The DNA for the CDR3 is TGTGCCAGCGGATGGGGACTGCCTAATGAAAAACTGTTTTTT. The variable domain in full, completed from reference TRBV19 and TRBJ1-4, reads DGGITQSPKYLFRKEGQNVTLSCEQNLNHDAMYWYRQDPGQGLRLIYYSQIVNDFQKGDIAEGYSVSREKKESFPLTVTSAQKNPTAFYLCASGWGLPNEKLFFGSGTQLSVL.

This clonotype was counted many times. The CDR3 DNA reads TGCAGTGCTAGAGCTCCCCTCGGGAGGGATACGCAGTATTTT. Translated: CSARAPLGRDTQYF. V gene TRBV20-1 combines with J gene TRBJ2-3; 7 bases are shared with TRBD2. Per germline, CDR1 DFQATT and CDR2 SNEGSKA (reference sequence). V lost 1 base to trimming and J lost 6 bases; unmatched junction nucleotides: 7. This CDR3 comprises 14 residues.

This clonotype was found many times. The J gene is TRBJ2-7, the V gene TRBV10-3; perhaps TRBD1 as D (5 bases). The germline V and J ends were trimmed by 3 bases and 5 bases, with 14 bases remaining between them. The CDR3 consists of 14 residues. In germline, CDR1 is ENHRY, CDR2 SYGVKD. Here the CDR3 reads CAISDSQGGDEQYF. The CDR3 nucleotides are TGTGCCATCAGTGACTCTCAGGGTGGGGACGAGCAGTACTTC.

In its sample, this clonotype was seen many times. The chain uses TRBV2 and TRBJ2-4; tentative D call: TRBD1 (5 bases). Looked up from germline, CDR1 is SNHLY and CDR2 is FYNNEI. This CDR3 has 14 amino acids. Trimming left V 5 bases short and J 4 bases short, with 12 bases between. The CDR3 nucleotides are TGTGCCAGCAGTCGACAGATGATGAAAAACATTCAGTACTTC. This sequence encodes CASSRQMMKNIQYF.

This clonotype has just a few counts. The chain joins TRBV20-1 to TRBJ1-2; no reliable D call. The CDR3 loop spans 13 amino acids. Per germline, CDR1 DFQATT and CDR2 SNEGSKA (reference sequence). V was clipped by 0 bases and J by 4 bases, with 9 bases between them. As DNA, the CDR3 is TGCAGTGCTAGAGACAGGTCCCGCTATGGCTACACCTTC. This codes for CSARDRSRYGYTF.

This clonotype was seen at least ten times. The chain is built from TRBV7-3 and TRBJ2-7; no clear D gene. The CDR3 is 14 residues long. CDR1 is SGHTA and CDR2 is FQGTGA in the germline V gene. The germline V and J ends were trimmed by 5 bases and 2 bases, with 13 bases remaining between them. This chain's CDR3 is CASSPTGGPYEQYF. The DNA of the CDR3 is TGTGCCAGCAGCCCCACGGGCGGTCCCTACGAGCAGTACTTC.

In its sample, this clonotype was seen many times. This chain connects TRBV6-4 to TRBJ2-2; no reliable D call. The CDR3 consists of 16 residues. V was cut by 0 bases and J by 2 bases, with 10 bases left in between. Germline values: CDR1 MRHNA, CDR2 SNTAGT. The DNA for the CDR3 is TGTGCCAGCAGTGACTCTTACAGTACTAACACCGGGGAGCTGTTTTTT. The encoded protein is CASSDSYSTNTGELFF.

This clonotype has at least ten counts. The V gene is TRBV2, the J gene TRBJ2-3; D possibly corresponds to TRBD2 (6 bases). The CDR3 consists of 13 residues. Trimming shortened V by 7 bases and J by 4 bases, and 12 bases separated the two germline ends. CDR1 is SNHLY and CDR2 is FYNNEI in the germline V gene. CDR3 sequence reads: CASKEGAADTQYF. Written as DNA, the CDR3 is TGTGCCAGCAAGGAGGGAGCGGCAGATACGCAGTATTTT.

This clonotype was counted ten times or more. CDR3 amino acids: CASSFSSASYNEQFF. The DNA of the CDR3 is TGTGCCAGCAGCTTTTCTAGCGCCTCCTACAATGAGCAGTTCTTC. V usage is TRBV7-8 and J usage is TRBJ2-1, with D perhaps TRBD2 (6 bases). V lost 3 bases, J lost 0 bases, and 9 bases lay in between. The germline gives CDR1 SGHVS, CDR2 FQNEAQ. The CDR3 length is 15 residues.

This clonotype was counted ten times or more. This chain uses TRBV27 with TRBJ2-3; tentatively, D is TRBD2 (5 bases). Trimming left V 8 bases short and J 5 bases short, with 11 bases between. This CDR3 has 12 amino acids. Germline V gives CDR1 MNHEY, CDR2 SMNVEV (reference sequence). This CDR3 reads CASGLEEDTQYF. CDR3 in DNA: TGTGCCAGCGGCCTGGAGGAAGATACGCAGTATTTT.

The chain has TRBV29-1 and TRBJ2-7; TRBD2 aligns across 7 bases. Per germline, CDR1 SQVTM and CDR2 ANQGSEA. The CDR3 contains 12 residues. Trimming at V came to 4 bases and at J to 2 bases, leaving 2 bases not matched to a gene. The CDR3 is CSVGGGTYEQYF. CDR3 sequence (DNA): TGCAGCGTTGGGGGAGGGACCTACGAGCAGTACTTC.

A remark on this clonotype: The conserved final phenylalanine or tryptophan is absent from the CDR3, which likely points to a read error. This chain uses TRBV20-1 with TRBJ1-4; the match to TRBD1 covers 10 bases. The CDR3 is made up of 19 amino acids. Germline V gives CDR1 DFQATT, CDR2 SNEGSKA (reference sequence). The J segment lost 2 bases and the V segment lost 3 bases, leaving 15 bases of the junction unmatched. The CDR3 DNA follows: TGCAGTGCTAGCCCCGAACCGGGACAGGGGAATAGGACTAATGAAAAACTGTTTTCT. Its protein is CSASPEPGQGNRTNEKLFS.

In this sample, this clonotype turned up many times. This rearrangement joins TRBV5-6 to TRBJ1-5, with 9 bases matching TRBD1. There are 14 residues in the CDR3. The germline V gene encodes CDR1 SGHDT and CDR2 YYEEEE. V shed 4 bases and J 8 bases; nucleotides not matched to a gene: 7. This CDR3 reads CASSLGQGWEPQHF. The CDR3 DNA reads as TGTGCCAGCAGCCTAGGACAGGGGTGGGAGCCCCAGCATTTT.

At least ten counts were recorded for this clonotype. A junction boundary mismatches the germline segment, possibly from a read error. The genes are TRBV2 and TRBJ2-3; D ambiguous. There are 16 residues in the CDR3. CDR1 is SNHLY and CDR2 is FYNNEI in the germline V gene. The CDR3 protein is CAGSPEDLRSTDTQYF. CDR3 DNA sequence: TGTGCCGGCAGTCCAGAAGACCTACGTAGCACAGATACGCAGTATTTT. Full variable domain (rest looked up from reference TRBV2 and TRBJ2-3): EPEVTQTPSHQVTQMGQEVILRCVPISNHLYFYWYRQILGQKVEFLVSFYNNEISEKSEIFDDQFSVERPDGSNFTLKIRSTKLEDSAMYFCAGSPEDLRSTDTQYFGPGTRLTVL.

The chain uses TRBV27 and TRBJ1-6, with D hard to call. CDR1 MNHEY and CDR2 SMNVEV come from the germline V gene (reference sequence). Trimming pared 5 bases from V and 3 bases from J, leaving 2 bases between. This CDR3 is built from 12 residues. In DNA form, the CDR3 reads TGTGCCAGCAGTCTCTATAATTCACCCCTCCACTTT. It is translated as CASSLYNSPLHF.

V usage is TRBV4-1 and J usage is TRBJ2-7, with 14 bases matching TRBD2. V trimming: 5 bases; J trimming: 5 bases; junction bases outside the gene matches: 5. CDR1 MGHRA and CDR2 YSYEKL come from the germline V gene. This CDR3 is 15 amino acids long. CDR3 protein: CASSREGLAGDEQYF. The CDR3 DNA sequence: TGCGCCAGCAGCAGAGAGGGACTAGCGGGAGACGAGCAGTACTTC.

This clonotype came up a few times. The chain links TRBV7-9 to TRBJ2-1; 10 bases line up with TRBD2. Germline V gives CDR1 SEHNR, CDR2 FQNEAQ (reference sequence). Trimming took 1 base from V and 4 from J; bases not matched to a gene: 13. The length of the CDR3 is 19 residues. CDR3: CASSLGLLLGTSVYNEQFF. CDR3 DNA sequence: TGTGCCAGCAGCTTAGGATTATTACTGGGGACTAGCGTGTACAATGAGCAGTTCTTC.

This clonotype was recorded at least ten times. This rearrangement joins TRBV3-1 to TRBJ1-1; TRBD1 aligns across 8 bases. Unmatched junction bases numbered 12, after V lost 4 bases and J lost 11 bases. CDR3 length: 14 residues. Germline V gene lookup returns CDR1 LGHDT and CDR2 YNNKEL (reference sequence). This CDR3 is CASSPVDRAKDAFF. CDR3 nucleotides: TGTGCCAGCAGCCCCGTGGACAGGGCTAAAGACGCTTTCTTT.

This clonotype was observed at least ten times. This chain links TRBV12-3 or TRBV12-4 with TRBJ1-5; 7 bases are shared with TRBD1. The junction had 14 bases not matched to a gene; V was cut back by 5 bases and J by 4 bases. This CDR3 contains 17 residues. The CDR3 DNA is TGTGCCAGCAGTCCCAATCCCTTGACAGGGCGAAATCAGCCCCAGCATTTT. Its protein is CASSPNPLTGRNQPQHF.

At least ten counts were recorded for this clonotype. V is TRBV20-1 and J is TRBJ1-1; D is possibly TRBD1 (6 bases). CDR1 is DFQATT and CDR2 is SNEGSKA in the germline V gene (reference sequence). This CDR3 spans 13 amino acids. The V end was cut by 3 bases, the J end by 1 base, with 9 bases between. The CDR3 sequence: CSASWTANTEAFF. The CDR3 coding sequence is TGCAGTGCTAGCTGGACAGCGAACACTGAAGCTTTCTTT.

The genes are TRBV27 and TRBJ2-5; no reliable D call. The CDR3 is 13 amino acids. Trimming removed 5 bases from V and 0 bases from J, with 7 bases in between. The germline V gene has CDR1 MNHEY and CDR2 SMNVEV (reference sequence). The CDR3 DNA sequence: TGTGCCAGCAGTCCCCAGTACCAAGAGACCCAGTACTTC. Translation gives CASSPQYQETQYF.

The rearrangement links TRBV29-1 to TRBJ2-5, with TRBD1 matching 8 bases. J gave up 2 bases and V 3 bases, and 2 bases lay outside the gene matches. This CDR3 has 13 amino acids. CDR1 SQVTM and CDR2 ANQGSEA come from the germline V gene. The CDR3 loop reads CSVDTGGQETQYF. CDR3 nucleotides: TGCAGCGTTGATACAGGGGGGCAAGAGACCCAGTACTTC. Based on the CDR3 plus reference TRBV29-1 and TRBJ2-5, the full variable domain is SAVISQKPSRDICQRGTSLTIQCQVDSQVTMMFWYRQQPGQSLTLIATANQGSEATYESGFVIDKFPISRPNLTFSTLTVSNMSPEDSSIYLCSVDTGGQETQYFGPGTRLLVL.

This clonotype was counted at least ten times. The chain links TRBV7-9 to TRBJ2-5, with D perhaps TRBD1 (6 bases). The germline V and J ends were trimmed by 5 bases and 0 bases, with 10 bases remaining between them. Per germline, CDR1 SEHNR and CDR2 FQNEAQ (reference sequence). There are 14 residues in the CDR3. CDR3 residues: CASSLGQYQETQYF. The CDR3 DNA reads as TGTGCCAGCAGCCTAGGACAGTACCAAGAGACCCAGTACTTC.

The table lists this clonotype with many counts. The chain couples TRBV11-2 to TRBJ1-6; D call uncertain. The CDR3 runs 13 residues. The V gene's germline CDR1 is SGHAT and CDR2 FQNNGV. Trimming took 4 bases from V and 8 from J, leaving 9 bases between them. This CDR3 reads CASSSKGDSPLHF. For the CDR3, the DNA is TGTGCCAGCAGCTCTAAAGGCGATTCACCCCTCCACTTT.